One and the same sample provided the 5 T cell receptor beta chains below, sequenced in a study of early stage breast cancer tumors (dated by TCRdb to 2016 to 2017). The library relied on the immunoSEQ multiplex PCR assay. TCRdb limited this immuneACCESS table to in-frame rearrangements with V and J called. A share of clones is missing; checked studies link under half to unresolved V genes, and the rest is unexplained. The sample table lists some 70,000 clones, more than 60% of them with a count of one. 3% to 4.5% of the sample comes from the top ten. Sample: blood. The receptors derive from a person in their sixties with breast cancer.

This clone is a singleton in its sample. V gene TRBV19 combines with J gene TRBJ1-1, with a possible D match to TRBD1 (5 bases). Germline V gene sequence: CDR1 LNHDA, CDR2 SQIVND (reference sequence). CDR3 size: 11 residues. V lost 10 bases to trimming and J lost 6 bases, with 12 bases between them. The CDR3 is CAILWGAEAFF. CDR3 DNA: TGTGCCATCCTCTGGGGGGCTGAAGCTTTCTTT.

The chain has TRBV14 and TRBJ1-4, with D perhaps matching TRBD1 (5 bases). CDR1 is SGHDN and CDR2 is FVKESK in the germline V gene. The CDR3 has 16 amino acids. V lost 1 base to trimming and J lost 0 bases, with 9 bases between them. CDR3 loop: CASSQGTGSTNEKLFF. Written as DNA, the CDR3 is TGTGCCAGCAGCCAAGGAACAGGCTCAACTAATGAAAAACTGTTTTTT.

The V call is TRBV20-1, the J call TRBJ2-7; D not resolved. CDR1 and CDR2 (germline): DFQATT, SNEGSKA (reference sequence). The CDR3 spans 10 residues. The V end lost 5 bases, the J end lost 5 bases, and 7 bases lay between the germline ends. The CDR3 sequence: CSASVDEQYF. CDR3 sequence (DNA): TGCAGTGCTTCGGTAGACGAGCAGTACTTC.

The CDR3 spells CASSRVGGGQETQYF. CDR3 DNA: TGTGCCAGCAGTCGGGTAGGGGGAGGGCAAGAGACCCAGTACTTC. V usage is TRBV28 and J usage is TRBJ2-5; D is perhaps TRBD2 (7 bases). The CDR3 is 15 amino acids. Per germline, CDR1 MDHEN and CDR2 SYDVKM. The V gene lost 5 bases and the J gene lost 2 bases, with 15 bases spanning the gap.

This clone was counted once. This rearrangement joins TRBV18 to TRBJ2-3, with 9 bases aligning to TRBD1. The CDR3 spans 17 residues. The germline gives CDR1 KGHSH, CDR2 LQKENI. Trimming removed 0 bases from V and 6 bases from J; junction bases left unmatched: 10. The CDR3 sequence: CASSPPLWTGVLDTQYF. CDR3 nucleotides: TGTGCCAGCTCACCACCCCTCTGGACAGGGGTATTGGATACGCAGTATTTT. Full variable domain (remainder filled in from reference TRBV18 and TRBJ2-3): NAGVMQNPRHLVRRRGQEARLRCSPMKGHSHVYWYRQLPEEGLKFMVYLQKENIIDESGMPKERFSAEFPKEGPSILRIQQVVRGDSAAYFCASSPPLWTGVLDTQYFGPGTRLTVL.